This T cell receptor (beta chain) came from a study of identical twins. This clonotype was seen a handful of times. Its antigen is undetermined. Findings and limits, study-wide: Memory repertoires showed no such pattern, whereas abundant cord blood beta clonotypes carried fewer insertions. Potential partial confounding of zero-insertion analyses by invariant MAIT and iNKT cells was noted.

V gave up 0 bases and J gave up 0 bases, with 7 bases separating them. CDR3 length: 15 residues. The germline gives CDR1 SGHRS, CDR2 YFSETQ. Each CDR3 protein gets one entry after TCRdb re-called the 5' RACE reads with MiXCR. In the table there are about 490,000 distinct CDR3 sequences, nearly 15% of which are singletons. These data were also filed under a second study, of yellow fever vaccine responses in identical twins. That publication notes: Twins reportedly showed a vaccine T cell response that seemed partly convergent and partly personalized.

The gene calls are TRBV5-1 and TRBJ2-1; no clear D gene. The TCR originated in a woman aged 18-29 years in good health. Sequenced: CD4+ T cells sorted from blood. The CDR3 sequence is CASSLALLSYNEQFF. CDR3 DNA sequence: TGCGCCAGCAGCTTGGCTCTGCTCTCCTACAATGAGCAGTTCTTC.